Listed here are 30 T cell receptor beta chains from one sample, sequenced in a study of identical twins. TCRdb passed the 5' RACE reads through MiXCR, listing each CDR3 protein once. The data contain 300,000 to 400,000 distinct CDR3 sequences, around 12% of them singletons. These same data were also listed under a study on yellow fever vaccine responses in identical twins.

Sequenced sample: CD8+ T cells sorted from blood. Receptors were obtained from a woman between 18 and 29 years old in good health.

The chain uses TRBV11-3 and TRBJ1-1; TRBD1 matches at 7 bases. This CDR3 contains 15 residues. Germline CDR1 SGHNT, CDR2 YENEEA. The V segment lost 4 bases and the J segment 3 bases; nucleotides outside the gene matches: 8. The CDR3, as DNA: TGTGCCAGCAGCTCGCGACAGGGTCTGGACACTGAAGCTTTCTTT. Residues: CASSSRQGLDTEAFF.

The gene calls are TRBV6-5 and TRBJ2-2; 8 positions match TRBD2. The J segment lost 2 bases and the V segment lost 3 bases, leaving 2 bases of the junction unmatched. The CDR3 has 15 amino acids. Germline V gene data show CDR1 as MNHEY and CDR2 as SVGAGI. The CDR3: CASSYTSGNTGELFF. The CDR3 DNA sequence: TGTGCCAGCAGTTATACTAGCGGTAACACCGGGGAGCTGTTTTTT.

This clonotype was found a few times. The genes are TRBV4-1 and TRBJ1-1; perhaps TRBD1 as D (6 bases). The length of the CDR3 is 14 residues. Germline CDR1 and CDR2: MGHRA and YSYEKL. The V end lost 4 bases, the J end lost 11 bases, and 20 bases lay between the germline ends. The CDR3 reads CASSPNTGTPGAFF. DNA for the CDR3: TGCGCCAGCAGCCCTAACACCGGGACACCCGGGGCTTTCTTT.

The chain has TRBV7-9 and TRBJ1-2, with TRBD1 identical over 10 bases. The CDR3 contains 16 residues. Germline CDR1 reads SEHNR; CDR2 reads FQNEAQ (reference sequence). J was trimmed by 0 bases and V by 10 bases; bases with no gene match: 11. As DNA, the CDR3 is TGTGCCACCCTAACCGGGACAGGGGTTACTAACTATGGCTACACCTTC. Its protein product is CATLTGTGVTNYGYTF.

This clonotype was detected only a few times. This rearrangement joins TRBV3-1 to TRBJ2-1; D not resolved. Trimming took 0 bases from V and 0 from J, leaving 6 bases between them. This CDR3 is built from 15 residues. Germline V CDR1 and CDR2: LGHDT, YNNKEL (reference sequence). For the CDR3, the DNA is TGTGCCAGCAGCCAAGACTGGAGCTCCTACAATGAGCAGTTCTTC. It specifies CASSQDWSSYNEQFF.

The rearrangement links TRBV28 to TRBJ2-7; perhaps TRBD1 as D (5 bases). The V end lost 4 bases, the J end lost 6 bases, and 16 bases lay between the germline ends. The CDR3 totals 14 residues. CDR1 and CDR2 from the germline V gene are MDHEN and SYDVKM. In DNA, the CDR3 is TGTGCCAGCAGTTCGACGGGTGACAGCCCCGAGCAGTACTTC. Translating gives CASSSTGDSPEQYF.

This sequence joins TRBV25-1 and TRBJ2-3; tentatively, D is TRBD1 (5 bases). Germline lookup yields CDR1 MGHDK and CDR2 SYGVNS. Trimming took off 8 bases at V and 0 bases at J, with 12 bases between the two ends. The CDR3 covers 14 residues. The CDR3 loop is CASGRGTSTDTQYF. In DNA form, the CDR3 reads TGTGCCAGCGGTAGGGGCACGAGCACAGATACGCAGTATTTT. Full variable domain (outside the CDR3, taken from reference TRBV25-1 and TRBJ2-3): EADIYQTPRYLVIGTGKKITLECSQTMGHDKMYWYQQDPGMELHLIHYSYGVNSTEKGDLSSESTVSRIRTEHFPLTLESARPSHTSQYLCASGRGTSTDTQYFGPGTRLTVL.

This clonotype was seen more than once but under ten times. The chain carries TRBV28 and TRBJ2-7; no clear D gene. This CDR3 has 14 residues. Per germline, CDR1 MDHEN and CDR2 SYDVKM. V lost 7 bases and J lost 2, with 15 bases in between. CDR3: CASTRRYSTYEQYV. The CDR3 nucleotides read TGTGCCAGCACCCGTAGGTACTCCACCTACGAGCAGTACGTC.

J is TRBJ2-3 and V is TRBV2; TRBD1 agrees at 9 bases. Trimming cost V 4 bases and J 3 bases; bases outside gene matches: 2. Germline values: CDR1 SNHLY, CDR2 FYNNEI. The CDR3 is made up of 14 amino acids. The CDR3 region has the DNA TGTGCCAGCAGTGCCGGACAGGGGACAGATACGCAGTATTTT. The encoded protein is CASSAGQGTDTQYF. The variable domain in full, with the rest retrieved from reference TRBV2 and TRBJ2-3, is EPEVTQTPSHQVTQMGQEVILRCVPISNHLYFYWYRQILGQKVEFLVSFYNNEISEKSEIFDDQFSVERPDGSNFTLKIRSTKLEDSAMYFCASSAGQGTDTQYFGPGTRLTVL.

This clonotype was counted a few times. The CDR3 region is CATLAGEKLFF. CDR3 bases: TGTGCCACCCTGGCGGGGGAAAAACTGTTTTTT. The gene calls are TRBV15 and TRBJ1-4; D is uncertain. Deletions cut 8 bases from V and 8 bases from J, with 9 bases between. The CDR3 is made up of 11 amino acids. CDR1 and CDR2 (germline): LNHNV, YYDKDF (reference sequence).

The V call is TRBV2, the J call TRBJ2-7, with D possibly being TRBD1 (6 bases). Trimming cost V 2 bases and J 2 bases, with 7 bases left between them. Germline CDR1 SNHLY, CDR2 FYNNEI. The CDR3 has 13 amino acids. The CDR3 loop reads CASSEPGAYEQYV. DNA for the CDR3: TGTGCCAGCAGTGAACCAGGGGCCTACGAGCAGTACGTC.

This clonotype occurred a few times. The chain joins TRBV6-5 to TRBJ1-6; TRBD1 aligns across 8 bases. Trimming at V came to 0 bases and at J to 7 bases, leaving 8 bases not matched to a gene. CDR1 MNHEY and CDR2 SVGAGI come from the germline V gene. The CDR3 totals 17 residues. The DNA for the CDR3 is TGTGCCAGCAGTTACTCACCGACAGGGGTTTGGAATTCACCCCTCCACTTT. Its translation is CASSYSPTGVWNSPLHF.

Regarding this clonotype: A single base separates this from a much larger clone, so it may be a read error. It is likely a read error, because the conserved phenylalanine at the end of the CDR3 is missing. The chain links TRBV20-1 to TRBJ2-7; D call uncertain. CDR3 length: 14 residues. Trimming pared 1 base from V and 2 bases from J, leaving 12 bases between. Germline V gene data show CDR1 as DFQATT and CDR2 as SNEGSKA (reference sequence). CDR3 sequence: CSARGEVFPYEQYL. DNA of the CDR3: TGCAGTGCTAGAGGAGAGGTGTTCCCCTACGAGCAGTACCTC.

The V call is TRBV2, the J call TRBJ2-1; the match to TRBD2 covers 8 bases. With 1 base clipped from V and 5 bases from J, the junction kept 4 bases outside the gene matches. CDR3 length equals 15 residues. Germline V gene data show CDR1 as SNHLY and CDR2 as FYNNEI. The CDR3 reads CASSEVTSVNNEQFF. In DNA, the CDR3 is TGTGCCAGCAGTGAAGTGACTAGCGTAAACAATGAGCAGTTCTTC.

Only a few counts were recorded for this clonotype. This chain uses TRBV5-5 with TRBJ2-2, with 9 bases matching TRBD2. After removal of 5 bases from V and 0 bases from J, the junction contained 11 bases not matched to a gene. Germline-derived CDR1 and CDR2 are SGHKS and YYEKEE (reference sequence). CDR3 length: 18 residues. This CDR3 is CASSFSPSGTPNTGELFF. Written as DNA, the CDR3 is TGTGCCAGCAGTTTTTCGCCTAGCGGGACCCCGAACACCGGGGAGCTGTTTTTT.

The chain is built from TRBV28 and TRBJ2-7, with TRBD2 identical over 7 bases. This CDR3 has 14 residues. Trimming cost V 8 bases and J 3 bases; bases outside gene matches: 10. The germline CDR1 and CDR2 sequences are MDHEN and SYDVKM. CDR3 in amino acids: CASRQNRDYYEQYF. The CDR3 region has the DNA TGTGCCAGCCGACAAAACCGGGACTACTACGAGCAGTACTTC.

The gene calls are TRBV28 and TRBJ1-6, with 7 bases that match TRBD1. Germline V CDR1 and CDR2: MDHEN, SYDVKM. V was pared by 7 bases and J by 9 bases, with 9 bases of the junction left unmatched. The CDR3 is 14 residues long. This CDR3 reads CASTPTGLGSPLHF. Here the CDR3 DNA reads TGTGCCAGCACCCCGACAGGGCTAGGTTCACCCCTCCACTTT.

The chain couples TRBV28 to TRBJ2-1; the match to TRBD2 covers 9 bases. This CDR3 comprises 14 residues. The germline gives CDR1 MDHEN, CDR2 SYDVKM. V trimming: 3 bases; J trimming: 8 bases; junction bases outside the gene matches: 5. The DNA of the CDR3 is TGTGCCAGCAGTTTGAGCGGGAGGCGGGATGAGCAGTTCTTC. Its translation: CASSLSGRRDEQFF.

Only a few counts were recorded for this clonotype. Mismatch with germline at one junction end may stem from a read error. This chain links TRBV5-3 with TRBJ2-3, with 9 bases fitting TRBD1. TRBV5-3 is labeled an ORF, and its function is uncertain. This CDR3 has 16 amino acids. CDR3 coding DNA: TGTGCCAGCAGCTTGGACAGGGGTTCTAGCACAGATACGCAGTATTTT. It is translated as CASSLDRGSSTDTQYF.

This clonotype was seen a handful of times. This CDR3 is CASSRRQGSLYEQYF. CDR3 bases: TGTGCCAGCAGTCGCAGACAGGGGAGCCTCTACGAGCAGTACTTC. The chain links TRBV3-1 to TRBJ2-7, with TRBD1 matching 8 bases. After removal of 6 bases from V and 3 bases from J, the junction contained 10 bases not matched to a gene. Germline V gene data show CDR1 as LGHDT and CDR2 as YNNKEL (reference sequence). The CDR3 spans 15 residues.

This clonotype was detected a few times. The CDR3 sequence: CASSRTSGGNSYNEQFF. The CDR3 region has the DNA TGTGCCAGCAGCAGGACTAGCGGGGGAAACTCCTACAATGAGCAGTTCTTC. The chain joins TRBV27 to TRBJ2-1, with 13 bases matching TRBD2. CDR1 MNHEY and CDR2 SMNVEV come from the germline V gene (reference sequence). The CDR3 loop spans 17 amino acids. The trim removed 6 bases at V and 0 bases at J, leaving 5 bases unmatched.

This clonotype has more than one count but fewer than ten. This rearrangement joins TRBV27 to TRBJ1-4; D gene unclear. V was trimmed by 6 bases and J by 4 bases, leaving 18 bases between them. The CDR3 contains 16 residues. Germline V gene lookup returns CDR1 MNHEY and CDR2 SMNVEV (reference sequence). The CDR3 sequence: CASSSYSPPVNEKLFF. The CDR3 bases are TGTGCCAGCAGCTCCTACTCCCCGCCGGTTAATGAAAAACTGTTTTTT.

This clonotype was detected many times. This chain connects TRBV4-1 to TRBJ2-1; D remains ambiguous. The CDR3 is made up of 14 amino acids. Trimming stripped 1 base from V and 7 bases from J, with 11 bases between. Per the germline V gene, CDR1 is MGHRA and CDR2 is YSYEKL. CDR3 sequence (DNA): TGCGCCAGCAGCCAAGGGGAAACGGTGAATGAGCAGTTCTTC. Amino acid sequence: CASSQGETVNEQFF.

This clonotype was picked up many times. This sequence joins TRBV3-1 and TRBJ2-7; a possible D gene is TRBD2 (5 bases). With 0 bases removed from V and 5 bases from J, the gap between germline ends came to 8 bases. This CDR3 is built from 13 residues. Germline CDR1 reads LGHDT; CDR2 reads YNNKEL (reference sequence). CDR3 nucleotide sequence: TGTGCCAGCAGCCAAGAGGAGGAAAACGAGCAGTACTTC. Translation gives CASSQEEENEQYF.

This clonotype was picked up a small number of times. The rearrangement links TRBV5-1 to TRBJ2-3; 7 bases are shared with TRBD2. CDR1 and CDR2 (germline): SGHRS, YFSETQ. Germline trimming cut 2 bases from V and 7 bases from J; bases unmatched to any gene: 7. The CDR3 contains 14 residues. The CDR3, as DNA: TGCGCCAGCAGCTTCAAGCGGGATAAGAATACGCAGTATTTT. Residues: CASSFKRDKNTQYF.

This clonotype was detected a few times. The chain joins TRBV6-1 to TRBJ1-1, with a tentative D call TRBD1 (5 bases). Trimming removed 10 bases at V and 7 bases at J, with 19 bases between. Germline values: CDR1 MNHNS, CDR2 SASEGT. The CDR3 runs to 13 residues. The CDR3: CANRIGVGVEAFF. As DNA, the CDR3 is TGTGCCAACAGGATAGGGGTGGGTGTTGAAGCTTTCTTT.

This clonotype came up a few times. The chain recombines TRBV28 with TRBJ2-1; D perhaps matches TRBD1 (5 bases). This CDR3 region has 13 residues. Between the trimmed V and J ends, which lost 5 bases and 4 bases, there was a span of 9 bases. Germline CDR1 MDHEN, CDR2 SYDVKM. CDR3 loop: CASSIGVYNEQFF. Written as DNA, the CDR3 is TGTGCCAGCAGTATAGGGGTATACAATGAGCAGTTCTTC.

This clonotype was detected ten times or more. This chain links TRBV4-1 with TRBJ2-1, with D unresolved. This CDR3 comprises 12 residues. CDR1 MGHRA and CDR2 YSYEKL come from the germline V gene. The V and J ends lost 3 bases and 7 bases respectively, with 7 bases between them. The CDR3 reads CASSHLRNEQFF. The CDR3 coding sequence is TGCGCCAGCAGCCACCTCAGGAATGAGCAGTTCTTC.

This clonotype showed up many times. This chain joins TRBV4-1 and TRBJ2-7; D is uncertain. The CDR3 sequence is 14 residues long. Looked up from germline, CDR1 is MGHRA and CDR2 is YSYEKL. V dropped 1 base and J dropped 3 bases, with 10 bases sitting between them. CDR3 DNA sequence: TGCGCCAGCAGCCAAGTTACAGACGACTACGAGCAGTACTTC. It is translated as CASSQVTDDYEQYF.

This clonotype has more than one count but fewer than ten. V is TRBV7-6 and J is TRBJ1-1; D is ambiguous. Germline loops: CDR1 SGHVS, CDR2 FNYEAQ. Trimming took 5 bases from V and 4 from J, leaving 8 bases between them. This CDR3 is built from 12 residues. This chain's CDR3 is CASSTRGTEAFF. DNA for the CDR3: TGTGCCAGCAGCACCCGGGGCACTGAAGCTTTCTTT.